The 30 T cell receptor beta chains below were found in one sample sequenced in a study of cytomegalovirus exposure and HLA in healthy donors. Repertoires were generated with immunoSEQ multiplex PCR, while TCRdb's copy carries only in-frame clones and drops some. The repertoire includes 55,000 to 65,000 clones, just over 90% of them detected once, and over 0.95% sits in the top ten. Sequenced sample: PBMCs. The source of these receptors is a man between 18 and 29 years old in good health and CMV-seronegative.

This sequence joins TRBV19 and TRBJ2-5; D gene uncertain. CDR1 is LNHDA, CDR2 SQIVND, per germline (reference sequence). V was cut by 1 base and J by 5 bases, with 20 bases left in between. The CDR3 loop spans 17 amino acids. The CDR3 DNA sequence: TGTGCCAGTAGTATAGCTGGCAGCGCCCGTAGTAGGGAGACCCAGTACTTC. This codes for CASSIAGSARSRETQYF. Full variable domain (remainder filled in from reference TRBV19 and TRBJ2-5): DGGITQSPKYLFRKEGQNVTLSCEQNLNHDAMYWYRQDPGQGLRLIYYSQIVNDFQKGDIAEGYSVSREKKESFPLTVTSAQKNPTAFYLCASSIAGSARSRETQYFGPGTRLLVL.

The chain employs TRBV10-2 and TRBJ2-7; the D gene is possibly TRBD2 (6 bases). The CDR3 sequence is 13 residues long. V shed 5 bases and J shed 3 bases, with 11 bases lying between them. The germline gives CDR1 WSHSY, CDR2 SAAADI. The CDR3 sequence: CASSPGLLYEQYF. CDR3 nucleotide sequence: TGCGCCAGCAGTCCGGGACTCCTCTACGAGCAGTACTTC.

The rearrangement joins TRBV27 to TRBJ2-1; 12 positions agree with TRBD2. Trimming cost V 6 bases and J 8 bases; bases outside gene matches: 5. This CDR3 comprises 14 residues. Germline V lookup: CDR1 MNHEY, CDR2 SMNVEV (reference sequence). The CDR3: CASRLAGGLYEQFF. Here the CDR3 DNA reads TGTGCCAGCAGACTAGCGGGAGGTTTGTATGAGCAGTTCTTC.

V usage is TRBV18 and J usage is TRBJ2-6; the D is unclear. This CDR3 comprises 19 residues. The V end lost 2 bases, the J end lost 0 bases, and 17 bases lay between the germline ends. The germline gives CDR1 KGHSH, CDR2 LQKENI. The CDR3 reads CASSPIYSKEYSGANVLTF. For the CDR3, the DNA is TGTGCCAGCTCACCAATTTACAGCAAAGAATACTCTGGGGCCAACGTCCTGACTTTC.

The chain carries TRBV7-2 and TRBJ1-5, with D maybe TRBD1 (6 bases). V gave up 3 bases and J gave up 4 bases, with 13 bases separating them. Germline V lookup: CDR1 SGHTA, CDR2 FQGNSA. The CDR3 loop spans 15 amino acids. The CDR3 DNA follows: TGTGCCAGCAGCTTGGGGGGGGCGCGGAATCAGCCCCAGCATTTT. It encodes CASSLGGARNQPQHF.

The chain recombines TRBV2 with TRBJ2-5, with D perhaps TRBD1 (6 bases). The CDR3 is 14 amino acids. Germline-derived CDR1 and CDR2 are SNHLY and FYNNEI. Trimming cost V 8 bases and J 5 bases, with 18 bases left between them. This CDR3 reads CASAGSGVGETQYF. For the CDR3, the DNA is TGTGCCAGCGCAGGTTCAGGGGTGGGGGAGACCCAGTACTTC.

The chain links TRBV19 to TRBJ1-3, with D perhaps matching TRBD1 (5 bases). Germline CDR1 and CDR2: LNHDA and SQIVND (reference sequence). The CDR3 is 14 residues long. V was shortened by 6 bases and J by 2 bases, with 11 bases between the two germline ends. In nucleotides, the CDR3 is TGTGCCAGTAGAGCCGCAGGGACTGGAAACACCATATATTTT. It codes for CASRAAGTGNTIYF.

The gene calls are TRBV5-4 and TRBJ2-3; 9 nucleotides agree with TRBD2. The CDR3 runs to 15 residues. Germline assignment: CDR1 SGHNT and CDR2 YYREEE (reference sequence). J gave up 2 bases and V 0 bases, and 1 base lay outside the gene matches. CDR3 residues: CASSLGTSDTDTQYF. In DNA form, the CDR3 reads TGTGCCAGCAGCTTGGGGACTAGCGACACAGATACGCAGTATTTT.

V and J are TRBV28 and TRBJ2-7, with 7 bases matching TRBD1. Germline V gene data show CDR1 as MDHEN and CDR2 as SYDVKM. The CDR3 totals 13 residues. Trimming cost V 5 bases and J 2 bases; bases outside gene matches: 3. The CDR3 reads CASSLDRTYEQYF. The CDR3 region has the DNA TGTGCCAGCAGTCTGGACAGGACCTACGAGCAGTACTTC.

This clone was counted once. This rearrangement joins TRBV27 to TRBJ2-1; D is uncertain. CDR1 is MNHEY and CDR2 is SMNVEV in the germline V gene (reference sequence). The length of the CDR3 is 18 residues. V lost 5 bases and J lost 2, with 22 bases in between. CDR3 sequence: CASSPASVLREAYNEQFF. Here the CDR3 DNA reads TGTGCCAGCAGTCCCGCTTCGGTTCTGCGAGAAGCCTACAATGAGCAGTTCTTC.

This chain uses TRBV7-6 with TRBJ2-7; maybe TRBD1 (5 bases). The CDR3 totals 15 residues. Trimming removed 5 bases at V and 2 bases at J, with 16 bases between. CDR1 is SGHVS and CDR2 is FNYEAQ in the germline V gene. CDR3 sequence (DNA): TGTGCCAGCAGCCACCCGGGCTCAGGGCCCTACGAGCAGTACTTC. Protein sequence: CASSHPGSGPYEQYF.

The chain recombines TRBV10-3 with TRBJ2-3; 8 nucleotides align to TRBD2. The germline gives CDR1 ENHRY, CDR2 SYGVKD. There are 15 residues in the CDR3. V dropped 4 bases and J dropped 5; count of bases not matched to a gene: 8. The CDR3 DNA follows: TGTGCCATCAGTGTTGGAGCGGGAGAGGGAGATACGCAGTATTTT. Residues: CAISVGAGEGDTQYF.

The gene calls are TRBV5-6 and TRBJ1-6; TRBD1 agrees at 9 bases. V shed 4 bases and J 7 bases; nucleotides not matched to a gene: 6. Germline lookup yields CDR1 SGHDT and CDR2 YYEEEE. The CDR3 runs to 15 residues. CDR3 nucleotides: TGTGCCAGCAGCGGAGGGACAGGGCGGAATTCACCCCTCCACTTT. Amino acids: CASSGGTGRNSPLHF.

V and J are TRBV28 and TRBJ2-1, with 8 nucleotides matching TRBD2. Germline loops: CDR1 MDHEN, CDR2 SYDVKM. The CDR3 extends over 15 amino acids. V was pared by 10 bases and J by 4 bases, with 12 bases of the junction left unmatched. The CDR3 loop is CATTPTLAAYNEQFF. The CDR3 bases are TGTGCCACTACCCCGACACTAGCGGCGTACAATGAGCAGTTCTTC.

As regards this clone: Additional DNA sequences in this sample encode the identical CDR3. The rearrangement joins TRBV5-1 to TRBJ2-1, with D possibly TRBD1 on 6 matching bases. Between the trimmed V and J ends, which lost 4 bases and 7 bases, there was a span of 9 bases. The CDR3 contains 12 residues. Germline lookup yields CDR1 SGHRS and CDR2 YFSETQ. Here the CDR3 DNA reads TGCGCCAGCAGCAGTAGGGGGAATGAGCAGTTCTTC. Protein sequence: CASSSRGNEQFF.

The chain links TRBV25-1 to TRBJ2-7; TRBD2 agrees at 10 bases. The trim removed 2 bases at V and 5 bases at J, leaving 6 bases unmatched. The CDR3 has 15 residues. Germline assignment: CDR1 MGHDK and CDR2 SYGVNS. The CDR3 coding sequence is TGTGCCAGCAGTGAACCCGGACTAGCGGACCACGAGCAGTACTTC. This encodes CASSEPGLADHEQYF.

The rearrangement links TRBV7-2 to TRBJ1-1; D perhaps matches TRBD1 (6 bases). CDR3 length: 13 residues. Germline CDR1 reads SGHTA; CDR2 reads FQGNSA. With 4 bases removed from V and 6 bases from J, the gap between germline ends came to 12 bases. In DNA form, the CDR3 reads TGTGCCAGCAGCTCGGAACAGGGAGCTGAAGCTTTCTTT. This encodes CASSSEQGAEAFF.

This chain joins TRBV9 and TRBJ1-1; D possibly corresponds to TRBD1 (6 bases). CDR3 length equals 12 residues. Trimming pared 6 bases from V and 8 bases from J, leaving 14 bases between. The V gene's germline CDR1 is SGDLS and CDR2 YYNGEE. The CDR3 here is CASKTSTGEAFF. The CDR3 DNA is TGTGCCAGCAAGACTTCGACAGGAGAAGCTTTCTTT.

This chain connects TRBV7-2 to TRBJ1-5; no clear D. The V and J ends lost 8 bases and 4 bases respectively, with 21 bases between them. The CDR3 is 16 residues long. Germline V gene sequence: CDR1 SGHTA, CDR2 FQGNSA. CDR3 amino acids: CASAELGLSLNQPQHF. CDR3 DNA sequence: TGTGCCAGCGCAGAACTGGGCCTATCCTTAAATCAGCCCCAGCATTTT.

This clone was counted between two and nine times. The chain carries TRBV4-3 and TRBJ2-6; tentatively, D is TRBD1 (5 bases). Trimming shortened V by 1 base and J by 1 base, and 8 bases separated the two germline ends. This CDR3 has 16 amino acids. CDR1 is LGHNA and CDR2 is YSLEER in the germline V gene. The CDR3 is CASSQGQGSGANVLTF. CDR3 nucleotide sequence: TGCGCCAGCAGCCAAGGGCAGGGTTCTGGGGCCAACGTCCTGACTTTC.

This clone was seen a single time. The chain couples TRBV27 to TRBJ1-2; D ambiguous. Germline loops: CDR1 MNHEY, CDR2 SMNVEV (reference sequence). CDR3 length: 14 residues. With 2 bases removed from V and 5 bases from J, the gap between germline ends came to 12 bases. CDR3 amino acids: CASSLRVRLYGYTF. In DNA, the CDR3 is TGTGCCAGCAGTTTACGGGTCCGGCTGTATGGCTACACCTTC.

The chain joins TRBV28 to TRBJ1-2; 11 bases match TRBD1. With 4 bases clipped from V and 4 bases from J, the junction kept 5 bases outside the gene matches. Germline CDR1 is MDHEN and CDR2 is SYDVKM. The CDR3 runs 15 residues. In nucleotides, the CDR3 is TGTGCCAGCAGTTCCGGGACAGGGGGAGGCTATGGCTACACCTTC. Translated, it gives CASSSGTGGGYGYTF.

This clone was picked up one time. The rearrangement joins TRBV7-2 to TRBJ2-1, with D possibly matching TRBD2 (5 bases). V was pared by 2 bases and J by 5 bases, with 13 bases between. The CDR3 is made up of 15 amino acids. CDR1 and CDR2 (germline): SGHTA, FQGNSA. The CDR3 here is CASSLSPYGDNEQFF. Written as DNA, the CDR3 is TGTGCCAGCAGCTTAAGTCCCTACGGGGACAATGAGCAGTTCTTC.

Here the CDR3 reads CASSYGGRTDTQYF. In DNA form, the CDR3 reads TGCGCCAGCAGCTACGGGGGACGCACAGATACGCAGTATTTT. V usage is TRBV5-1 and J usage is TRBJ2-3, with D perhaps TRBD2 (6 bases). V was shortened by 3 bases and J by 1 base, with 9 bases between the two germline ends. Germline V gives CDR1 SGHRS, CDR2 YFSETQ. The CDR3 totals 14 residues.

The chain employs TRBV9 and TRBJ2-3, with 9 bases lining up with TRBD2. Germline CDR1 is SGDLS and CDR2 is YYNGEE. This CDR3 contains 16 residues. After removal of 0 bases from V and 2 bases from J, the junction contained 4 bases not matched to a gene. The CDR3 DNA reads TGTGCCAGCAGCGTAGATCGCGGGAGGGCCACAGATACGCAGTATTTT. It codes for CASSVDRGRATDTQYF.

The genes are TRBV28 and TRBJ1-4; 10 bases agree with TRBD1. CDR3 length: 15 amino acids. Looked up from germline, CDR1 is MDHEN and CDR2 is SYDVKM. The V and J ends lost 3 bases and 7 bases, in that order; junction bases with no gene match: 5. Here the CDR3 reads CASSFSGTGAEKLFF. CDR3 nucleotide sequence: TGTGCCAGCAGTTTCAGCGGGACAGGGGCTGAAAAACTGTTTTTT.

The chain recombines TRBV6-1 with TRBJ1-2; possibly TRBD1 for D (6 bases). Looked up from germline, CDR1 is MNHNS and CDR2 is SASEGT. Trimming took off 3 bases at V and 5 bases at J, with 13 bases between the two ends. The CDR3 has 14 residues. The CDR3 DNA follows: TGTGCCAGCAGTGACACCTGGACAGCTTATGGCTACACCTTC. Encoded protein: CASSDTWTAYGYTF.

The J gene is TRBJ2-5, the V gene TRBV29-1; 11 bases are a match to TRBD2. Trimming removed 5 bases from V and 5 bases from J; junction bases left unmatched: 13. Germline V gene data show CDR1 as SQVTM and CDR2 as ANQGSEA. CDR3 length: 16 amino acids. The CDR3 region has the DNA TGCAGCGTTTACAATCCTAGCGGGAGGATTGGGGAGACCCAGTACTTC. Translating gives CSVYNPSGRIGETQYF. The variable domain in full, completed from reference TRBV29-1 and TRBJ2-5, reads SAVISQKPSRDICQRGTSLTIQCQVDSQVTMMFWYRQQPGQSLTLIATANQGSEATYESGFVIDKFPISRPNLTFSTLTVSNMSPEDSSIYLCSVYNPSGRIGETQYFGPGTRLLVL.

The CDR3 region has the DNA TGCGCCAGCAGCCTTTACGGGACAGGGAATAAGCAGTTCTTC. It codes for CASSLYGTGNKQFF. The V gene is TRBV4-3, the J gene TRBJ2-1; 9 bases match TRBD1. CDR1 LGHNA and CDR2 YSLEER come from the germline V gene. V dropped 4 bases and J dropped 11; count of bases not matched to a gene: 9. This CDR3 spans 14 amino acids.

This clone is a singleton in its sample. The V and J genes are TRBV5-1 and TRBJ2-1; the D gene is possibly TRBD1 (5 bases). CDR1 and CDR2 from the germline V gene are SGHRS and YFSETQ. The germline V and J ends were trimmed by 3 bases and 5 bases, with 18 bases remaining between them. There are 16 residues in the CDR3. The CDR3, as DNA: TGCGCCAGCAGCTACGGGCCTAGGGGTGGAAACAATGAGCAGTTCTTC. It specifies CASSYGPRGGNNEQFF.